Following are 30 T cell receptor beta chains from one sample sequenced in a study of blood T cell repertoires in COVID-19. Only in-frame clones appear in the TCRdb table, and some are missing; sequencing was by immunoSEQ multiplex PCR. This repertoire shows tens of thousands of clones, approximately 81% found once; its top ten account for about 23%. The sequenced sample consisted of peripheral blood. These receptors were obtained from a man older than 75 with active or convalescent COVID-19.

This sequence joins TRBV27 and TRBJ2-4, with D possibly being TRBD2 (5 bases). Germline CDR1 MNHEY, CDR2 SMNVEV (reference sequence). Trimming left V 5 bases short and J 8 bases short, with 16 bases between. This CDR3 spans 14 amino acids. The DNA for the CDR3 is TGTGCCAGCAGTCCGGGTCCTGAGAGGGACATTCAGTACTTC. This gives the protein CASSPGPERDIQYF.

V is TRBV2 and J is TRBJ2-3; TRBD1 aligns across 7 bases. V lost 5 bases to trimming and J lost 6 bases; unmatched junction nucleotides: 5. CDR1 SNHLY and CDR2 FYNNEI come from the germline V gene. The CDR3 totals 13 residues. CDR3 bases: TGTGCCAGCAGTTCCGAGACAGGGGATACGCAGTATTTT. Translation gives CASSSETGDTQYF.

This clone was seen only a few times. The chain links TRBV30 to TRBJ1-5; tentative D call: TRBD1 (6 bases). Germline CDR1 GTSNPN, CDR2 SVGIG (reference sequence). V lost 1 base, J lost 6 bases, and 13 bases lay in between. This CDR3 is built from 14 residues. The CDR3 region is CAWSDEQGLQPQHF. The CDR3 bases are TGTGCCTGGAGTGATGAACAGGGTCTTCAGCCCCAGCATTTT.

The J gene is TRBJ1-1, the V gene TRBV6-5; the D gene is possibly TRBD1 (5 bases). The CDR3 loop spans 15 amino acids. Germline V lookup: CDR1 MNHEY, CDR2 SVGAGI. The germline V and J ends were trimmed by 1 base and 1 base, with 10 bases remaining between them. The chain's CDR3 is CASSYFTGGNTEAFF. The CDR3 bases are TGTGCCAGCAGTTACTTTACGGGGGGGAACACTGAAGCTTTCTTT.

The chain combines TRBV11-2 with TRBJ1-3; 7 nucleotides match TRBD1. The CDR3 totals 13 residues. Trimming took 3 bases from V and 8 from J; bases not matched to a gene: 4. The germline gives CDR1 SGHAT, CDR2 FQNNGV. The CDR3 DNA is TGTGCCAGCAGCTTCGTACAGGGGTACACCATATATTTT. Its protein is CASSFVQGYTIYF.

The chain has TRBV6-5 and TRBJ1-3; perhaps TRBD1 as D (5 bases). The CDR3 has 15 amino acids. V lost 3 bases and J lost 1, with 10 bases in between. Germline-derived CDR1 and CDR2 are MNHEY and SVGAGI. The CDR3 DNA reads as TGTGCCAGCAGTTATTCAGGGAGGTCTGGAAACACCATATATTTT. Amino acids: CASSYSGRSGNTIYF.

The chain couples TRBV19 to TRBJ2-7; TRBD1 might be the D (6 bases). The germline V gene encodes CDR1 LNHDA and CDR2 SQIVND (reference sequence). V was clipped by 5 bases and J by 6 bases, with 17 bases between them. The CDR3 runs 14 residues. CDR3 region: CASSGRTGWFEQYF. The DNA for the CDR3 is TGTGCCAGTAGTGGACGCACAGGGTGGTTCGAGCAGTACTTC. Supplemented by reference TRBV19 and TRBJ2-7, the full variable domain reads DGGITQSPKYLFRKEGQNVTLSCEQNLNHDAMYWYRQDPGQGLRLIYYSQIVNDFQKGDIAEGYSVSREKKESFPLTVTSAQKNPTAFYLCASSGRTGWFEQYFGPGTRLTVT.

The chain carries TRBV19 and TRBJ1-5, with D perhaps matching TRBD1 (5 bases). The ends were cut back, 3 bases at V and 4 bases at J, with 10 bases in the middle. The CDR3 consists of 14 residues. Germline V gene sequence: CDR1 LNHDA, CDR2 SQIVND (reference sequence). CDR3 in DNA: TGTGCCAGTAGTATGGCGGGGCCGAATCAGCCCCAGCATTTT. Translating gives CASSMAGPNQPQHF.

The V and J genes are TRBV11-2 and TRBJ2-1; 11 nucleotides agree with TRBD2. Per the germline V gene, CDR1 is SGHAT and CDR2 is FQNNGV. This CDR3 is 17 amino acids long. V dropped 1 base and J dropped 4; count of bases not matched to a gene: 6. CDR3 amino acids: CASSLALGLADYNEQFF. CDR3 DNA sequence: TGTGCCAGCAGCTTAGCCCTGGGACTAGCGGATTACAATGAGCAGTTCTTC.

CDR3 protein: CASNGLGRTGELFF. CDR3 coding DNA: TGTGCCAGCAATGGACTAGGACGCACCGGGGAGCTGTTTTTT. The chain is built from TRBV6-5 and TRBJ2-2; TRBD2 matches 7 bases. There are 14 residues in the CDR3. Trimming took 7 bases from V and 4 from J; bases not matched to a gene: 6. CDR1 MNHEY and CDR2 SVGAGI come from the germline V gene.

This sequence joins TRBV12-5 and TRBJ1-2; 11 nucleotides match TRBD1. V gave up 5 bases and J gave up 7 bases; unmatched junction bases: 6. CDR1 is LGHNT, CDR2 FRNRAP, per germline. This CDR3 has 14 residues. This CDR3 reads CASGALDRGPGYTF. The CDR3 DNA reads as TGTGCTAGTGGTGCGCTGGACAGGGGGCCTGGCTACACCTTC.

The J gene is TRBJ2-5, the V gene TRBV18; the D gene is possibly TRBD1 (6 bases). CDR1 and CDR2 from the germline V gene are KGHSH and LQKENI. The V end lost 0 bases, the J end lost 5 bases, and 13 bases lay between the germline ends. This CDR3 is 15 amino acids long. CDR3 amino acids: CASSPPAGVAETQYF. CDR3 bases: TGTGCCAGCTCACCACCTGCAGGGGTAGCCGAGACCCAGTACTTC.

The gene calls are TRBV20-1 and TRBJ1-6; a weak D match, TRBD1 (5 bases). Germline V gene sequence: CDR1 DFQATT, CDR2 SNEGSKA (reference sequence). This CDR3 is built from 14 residues. V was pared by 3 bases and J by 3 bases, with 9 bases between. The CDR3, as DNA: TGCAGTGCTAGTGCCGGGGGCTATAATTCACCCCTCCACTTT. Its translation is CSASAGGYNSPLHF.

The sample holds one count of this clone. The chain is built from TRBV29-1 and TRBJ2-3; maybe TRBD2 (6 bases). CDR3 length: 12 residues. Germline CDR1 and CDR2: SQVTM and ANQGSEA. Trimming cost V 8 bases and J 1 base, with 10 bases left between them. The CDR3 coding sequence is TGCAGCTCGGACTATGGCACAGATACGCAGTATTTT. This encodes CSSDYGTDTQYF.

CDR3: CASNDRDYNSPLHF. The CDR3 coding sequence is TGTGCCAGCAACGACAGGGACTATAATTCACCCCTCCACTTT. The V gene is TRBV11-2, the J gene TRBJ1-6; 7 bases are a match to TRBD1. The trim removed 7 bases at V and 3 bases at J, leaving 3 bases unmatched. The CDR3 is 14 residues long. CDR1 and CDR2 (germline): SGHAT, FQNNGV.

The genes are TRBV25-1 and TRBJ1-1; a possible D gene is TRBD1 (6 bases). Trimming removed 5 bases from V and 3 bases from J, with 13 bases in between. The CDR3 is made up of 14 amino acids. Germline V CDR1 and CDR2: MGHDK, SYGVNS. CDR3 nucleotides: TGTGCCAGCAGTCTTCCCGGGACACACACTGAAGCTTTCTTT. Amino acids: CASSLPGTHTEAFF. The full variable domain, completed using reference TRBV25-1 and TRBJ1-1, is EADIYQTPRYLVIGTGKKITLECSQTMGHDKMYWYQQDPGMELHLIHYSYGVNSTEKGDLSSESTVSRIRTEHFPLTLESARPSHTSQYLCASSLPGTHTEAFFGQGTRLTVV.

The chain employs TRBV7-9 and TRBJ1-2, with a tentative D call TRBD1 (5 bases). Germline V gene lookup returns CDR1 SEHNR and CDR2 FQNEAQ (reference sequence). V dropped 3 bases and J dropped 1 base, with 12 bases sitting between them. The CDR3 consists of 15 residues. CDR3: CASSFGRDVNYGYTF. CDR3 nucleotides: TGTGCCAGCAGCTTTGGGCGGGACGTTAACTATGGCTACACCTTC.

In its sample, this clone was seen once. The chain couples TRBV3-1 (or the pseudogene TRBV3-2) to TRBJ1-6; D may be TRBD1 (5 bases). V lost 5 bases and J lost 7, with 15 bases in between. In germline, CDR1 is LGHDT, CDR2 YNNKEL (reference sequence). This CDR3 region has 15 residues. The CDR3 DNA sequence: TGTGCCAGCAGCACACCTCAAGGGGTGAATTCACCCCTCCACTTT. Translated, it gives CASSTPQGVNSPLHF.

The rearrangement joins TRBV30 to TRBJ1-2, with D maybe TRBD1 (5 bases). Germline lookup yields CDR1 GTSNPN and CDR2 SVGIG (reference sequence). Trimming pared 3 bases from V and 4 bases from J, leaving 15 bases between. The CDR3 totals 14 residues. DNA of the CDR3: TGTGCCTGGAGACAAAAGGGGTCCCCCTATGGCTACACCTTC. This sequence encodes CAWRQKGSPYGYTF.

The chain couples TRBV21-1 to TRBJ1-5; the table's D call TRBD1 went unverified against the DNA. TRBV21-1 is marked as a pseudogene. This CDR3 has 15 residues. CDR3 region: CASSKSNRAEQPQHF. The CDR3 DNA reads TGTGCCAGCAGCAAAAGTAACAGGGCTGAACAGCCCCAGCATTTT.

Here the CDR3 DNA reads TGTGCCAGCAGAGGGGTCTCTGGAAACACCATATATTTT. Translating it yields CASRGVSGNTIYF. The chain couples TRBV2 to TRBJ1-3; tentatively, D is TRBD1 (5 bases). The CDR3 loop spans 13 amino acids. Germline V gene sequence: CDR1 SNHLY, CDR2 FYNNEI. V was shortened by 6 bases and J by 0 bases, with 6 bases between the two germline ends.

CDR3 amino acids: CASSLPDRGSEQYF. In nucleotides, the CDR3 is TGTGCCAGCAGCTTACCGGACAGGGGGAGCGAGCAGTACTTC. This chain connects TRBV7-9 to TRBJ2-7, with TRBD1 identical over 10 bases. This CDR3 has 14 residues. CDR1 and CDR2 (germline): SEHNR, FQNEAQ (reference sequence). The V gene end was trimmed by 2 bases and the J gene end by 6 bases; junction bases not matched to a gene: 4.

The J gene is TRBJ1-2, the V gene TRBV7-2; 9 bases align to TRBD1. This CDR3 is 15 amino acids long. With 5 bases clipped from V and 6 bases from J, the junction kept 10 bases outside the gene matches. Looked up from germline, CDR1 is SGHTA and CDR2 is FQGNSA. CDR3 sequence reads: CASSLRTGALDGYTF. In DNA, the CDR3 is TGTGCCAGCAGCCTAAGGACAGGGGCATTGGATGGCTACACCTTC.

The J gene is TRBJ2-7, the V gene TRBV25-1; no definite D call. Germline CDR1 and CDR2: MGHDK and SYGVNS. This CDR3 has 13 residues. V lost 8 bases and J 1 base, leaving 12 bases between the germline ends. The CDR3 DNA reads as TGTGCCAGCGGCCGCGGTGGGTCCTACGAGCAGTACTTC. It encodes CASGRGGSYEQYF.

This clone showed up just once. The rearrangement joins TRBV7-2 to TRBJ1-6; D gene uncertain. Germline-derived CDR1 and CDR2 are SGHTA and FQGNSA. The CDR3 extends over 15 amino acids. Trimming shortened V by 4 bases and J by 5 bases, and 12 bases separated the two germline ends. In DNA form, the CDR3 reads TGTGCCAGCAGCTCCGACTACGGCCATAATTCACCCCTCCACTTT. This sequence encodes CASSSDYGHNSPLHF. Full variable domain (remainder filled in from reference TRBV7-2 and TRBJ1-6): GAGVSQSPSNKVTEKGKDVELRCDPISGHTALYWYRQSLGQGLEFLIYFQGNSAPDKSGLPSDRFSAERTGGSVSTLTIQRTQQEDSAVYLCASSSDYGHNSPLHFGNGTRLTVT.

The rearrangement joins TRBV18 to TRBJ1-1; D is uncertain. The CDR3 length is 14 residues. Trimming left V 2 bases short and J 1 base short, with 8 bases between. The V gene's germline CDR1 is KGHSH and CDR2 LQKENI. This CDR3 is CASSPEVRNTEAFF. CDR3 in DNA: TGTGCCAGCTCACCAGAAGTCAGGAACACTGAAGCTTTCTTT.

Here the CDR3 reads CASHNGRRRSYNEQFF. The DNA for the CDR3 is TGTGCCAGCCATAACGGCCGTAGGAGGTCCTACAATGAGCAGTTCTTC. This rearrangement joins TRBV21-1 to TRBJ2-1; the D segment call TRBD2 is taken from the table without a DNA check. TRBV21-1 is a pseudogene. This CDR3 has 16 residues.

The rearrangement joins TRBV30 to TRBJ1-3, with D perhaps matching TRBD1 (6 bases). The CDR3 has 14 residues. The V and J ends lost 7 bases and 1 base respectively, with 14 bases between them. Germline V gene lookup returns CDR1 GTSNPN and CDR2 SVGIG (reference sequence). The CDR3 region is CALTGHRSGNTIYF. As DNA, the CDR3 is TGTGCCTTAACAGGGCATAGATCTGGAAACACCATATATTTT.

Only a few counts were recorded for this clone. The chain links TRBV10-3 to TRBJ2-1; 9 bases fit TRBD2. After removal of 6 bases from V and 9 bases from J, the junction contained 12 bases not matched to a gene. This CDR3 comprises 15 residues. Germline-derived CDR1 and CDR2 are ENHRY and SYGVKD. The CDR3 loop is CAIRPGGGAVTEQFF. CDR3 nucleotides: TGTGCCATCAGACCGGGCGGGGGGGCCGTGACTGAGCAGTTCTTC.

The CDR3 sequence is CASSYMERAAGGYTF. DNA of the CDR3: TGTGCCAGCAGCTATATGGAAAGGGCGGCGGGTGGCTACACCTTC. The gene calls are TRBV7-6 and TRBJ1-2, with D unclear. CDR1 and CDR2 from the germline V gene are SGHVS and FNYEAQ. V was shortened by 4 bases and J by 7 bases, with 19 bases between the two germline ends. The length of the CDR3 is 15 residues.